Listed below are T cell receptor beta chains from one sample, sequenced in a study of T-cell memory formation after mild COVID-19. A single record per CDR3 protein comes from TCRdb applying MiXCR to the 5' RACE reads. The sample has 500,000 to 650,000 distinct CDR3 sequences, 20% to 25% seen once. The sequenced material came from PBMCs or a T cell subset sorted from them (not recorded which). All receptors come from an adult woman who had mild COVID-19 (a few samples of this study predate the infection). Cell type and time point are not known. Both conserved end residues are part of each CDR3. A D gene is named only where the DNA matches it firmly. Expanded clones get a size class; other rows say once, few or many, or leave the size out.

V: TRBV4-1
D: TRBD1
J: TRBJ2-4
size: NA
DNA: TGCGCCAGCAGCCAAGCCCCTAGCAGGGGGCCCTCCAAAAACATTCAGTACTTC
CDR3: CASSQAPSRGPSKNIQYF

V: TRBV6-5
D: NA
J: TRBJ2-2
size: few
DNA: TGTGCCAGCAGCCTAACTAGTATCGGGGAGCTGTTTTTT
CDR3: CASSLTSIGELFF

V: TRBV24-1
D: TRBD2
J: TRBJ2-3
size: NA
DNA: TGTGCCACCAGTGACCCTAAGCGGGAAAAGGGCACAGATACGCAGTATTTT
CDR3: CATSDPKREKGTDTQYF

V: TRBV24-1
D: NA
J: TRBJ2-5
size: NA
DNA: TGTGCCACCAGTGATTTTAGGAGGGGTGAGACCCAGTACTTC
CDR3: CATSDFRRGETQYF

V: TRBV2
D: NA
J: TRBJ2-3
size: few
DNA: TGTGTCCTACCCGGGGTGGGCACAGATACGCAGTATTTT
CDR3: CVLPGVGTDTQYF

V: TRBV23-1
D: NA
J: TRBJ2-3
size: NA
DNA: TGCGCCAGCCCCAGGGGGGGACAGTTCACAGATACGCAGTATTTT
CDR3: CASPRGGQFTDTQYF

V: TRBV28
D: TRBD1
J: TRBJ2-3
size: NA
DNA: TGTGCCAGCAGTCTCTCGACAGGGGGAAGTGATACAGATACGCAGTATTTT
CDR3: CASSLSTGGSDTDTQYF

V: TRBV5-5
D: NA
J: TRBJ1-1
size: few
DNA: TGTGCCAGCAGCTGGACGTGGAACACTGAAGCTTTCTTT
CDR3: CASSWTWNTEAFF

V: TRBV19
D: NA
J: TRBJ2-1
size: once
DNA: TGTGCCAGTAGTGCCCGGGGGCTCGATGAGCAGTTCTTC
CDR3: CASSARGLDEQFF

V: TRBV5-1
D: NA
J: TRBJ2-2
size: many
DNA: TGCGCCAGCAGCCTCCCCCAGAGAACCGGGGAGCTGTTTTTT
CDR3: CASSLPQRTGELFF